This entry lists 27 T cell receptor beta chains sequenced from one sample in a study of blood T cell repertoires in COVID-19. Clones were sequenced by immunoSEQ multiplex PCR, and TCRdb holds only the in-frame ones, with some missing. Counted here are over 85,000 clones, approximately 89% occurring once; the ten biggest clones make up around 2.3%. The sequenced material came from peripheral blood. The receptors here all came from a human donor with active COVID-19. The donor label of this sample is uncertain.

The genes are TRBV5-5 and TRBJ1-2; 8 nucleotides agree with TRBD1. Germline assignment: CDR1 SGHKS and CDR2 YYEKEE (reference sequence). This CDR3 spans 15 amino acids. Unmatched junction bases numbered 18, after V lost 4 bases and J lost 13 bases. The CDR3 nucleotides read TGTGCCAGCAGCCCGTCCGGACAGGGCCTCCCTCGGGGCACCTTC. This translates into CASSPSGQGLPRGTF.

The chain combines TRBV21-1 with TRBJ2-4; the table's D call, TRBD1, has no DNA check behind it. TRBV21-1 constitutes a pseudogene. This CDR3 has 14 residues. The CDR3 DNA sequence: TGTGCCAGCAGCAAAGTCGTCAGGGGGAACATTCAGTACTTC. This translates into CASSKVVRGNIQYF.

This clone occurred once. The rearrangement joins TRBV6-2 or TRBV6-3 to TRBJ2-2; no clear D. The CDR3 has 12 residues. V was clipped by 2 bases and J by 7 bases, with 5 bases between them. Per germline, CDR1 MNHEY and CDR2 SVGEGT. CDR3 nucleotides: TGTGCCAGCAGTTACCCGTACGGGGAGCTGTTTTTT. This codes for CASSYPYGELFF.

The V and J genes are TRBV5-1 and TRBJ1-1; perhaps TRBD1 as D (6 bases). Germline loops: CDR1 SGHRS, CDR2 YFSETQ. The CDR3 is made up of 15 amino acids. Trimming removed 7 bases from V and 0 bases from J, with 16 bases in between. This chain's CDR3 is CASLGGSGMNTEAFF. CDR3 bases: TGCGCCAGCCTAGGGGGTTCAGGTATGAACACTGAAGCTTTCTTT.

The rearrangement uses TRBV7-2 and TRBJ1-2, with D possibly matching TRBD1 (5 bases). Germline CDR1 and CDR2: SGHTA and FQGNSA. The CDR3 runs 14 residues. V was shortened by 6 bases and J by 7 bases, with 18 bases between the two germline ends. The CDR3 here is CASRLQGQASGYTF. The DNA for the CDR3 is TGTGCCAGCAGACTCCAGGGCCAGGCCAGTGGCTACACCTTC.

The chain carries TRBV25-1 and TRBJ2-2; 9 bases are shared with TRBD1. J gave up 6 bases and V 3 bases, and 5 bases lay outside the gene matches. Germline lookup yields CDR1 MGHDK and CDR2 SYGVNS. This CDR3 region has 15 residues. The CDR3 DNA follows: TGTGCCAGCAGTGAGGACAGGGGCCTCGCCGGGGAGCTGTTTTTT. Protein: CASSEDRGLAGELFF.

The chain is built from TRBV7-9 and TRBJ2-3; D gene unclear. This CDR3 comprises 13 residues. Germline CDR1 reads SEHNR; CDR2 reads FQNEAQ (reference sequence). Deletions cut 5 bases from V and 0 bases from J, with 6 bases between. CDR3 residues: CASSLPSTDTQYF. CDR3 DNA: TGTGCCAGCAGCCTCCCCAGCACAGATACGCAGTATTTT.

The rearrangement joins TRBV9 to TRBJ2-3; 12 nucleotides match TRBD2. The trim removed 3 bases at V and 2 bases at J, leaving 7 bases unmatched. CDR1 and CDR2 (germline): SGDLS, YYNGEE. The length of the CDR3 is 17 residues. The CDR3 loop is CASSERTSGEFTDTQYF. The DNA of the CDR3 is TGTGCCAGCAGCGAAAGGACTAGCGGGGAGTTCACAGATACGCAGTATTTT.

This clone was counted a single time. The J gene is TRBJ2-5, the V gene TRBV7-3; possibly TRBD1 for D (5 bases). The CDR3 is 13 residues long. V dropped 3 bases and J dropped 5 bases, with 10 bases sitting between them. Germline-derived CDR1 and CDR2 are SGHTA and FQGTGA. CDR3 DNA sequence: TGTGCCAGCAGCTTGGGGCACAGGGAGACCCAGTACTTC. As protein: CASSLGHRETQYF.

The CDR3 region is CSVPGTSVAGEQFF. In DNA, the CDR3 is TGCAGCGTGCCCGGGACTAGCGTTGCCGGGGAGCAGTTCTTC. The V call is TRBV29-1, the J call TRBJ2-1; TRBD2 matches at 10 bases. The CDR3 consists of 14 residues. The ends lost 6 bases at V and 10 bases at J; junction bases unmatched: 12. Per the germline V gene, CDR1 is SQVTM and CDR2 is ANQGSEA.

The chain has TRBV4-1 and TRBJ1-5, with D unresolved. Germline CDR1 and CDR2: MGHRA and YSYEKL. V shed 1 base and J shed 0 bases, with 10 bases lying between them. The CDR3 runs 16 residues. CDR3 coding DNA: TGCGCCAGCAGCCAAGGCGGATCCTATAGCAATCAGCCCCAGCATTTT. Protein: CASSQGGSYSNQPQHF.

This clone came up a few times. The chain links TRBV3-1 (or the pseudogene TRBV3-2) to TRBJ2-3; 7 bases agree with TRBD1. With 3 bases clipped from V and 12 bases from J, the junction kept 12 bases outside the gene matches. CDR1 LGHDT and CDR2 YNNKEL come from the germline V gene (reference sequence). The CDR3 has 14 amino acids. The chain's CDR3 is CASSQGQRELIQYF. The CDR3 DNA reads TGTGCCAGCAGCCAGGGACAGAGAGAGTTAATCCAGTATTTT.

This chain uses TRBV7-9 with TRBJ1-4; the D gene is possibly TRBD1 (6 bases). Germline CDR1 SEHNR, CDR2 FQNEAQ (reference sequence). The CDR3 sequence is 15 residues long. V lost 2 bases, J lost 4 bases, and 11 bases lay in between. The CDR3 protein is CASSLFGRGNEKLFF. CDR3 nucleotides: TGTGCCAGCAGCTTATTCGGCAGGGGTAATGAAAAACTGTTTTTT.

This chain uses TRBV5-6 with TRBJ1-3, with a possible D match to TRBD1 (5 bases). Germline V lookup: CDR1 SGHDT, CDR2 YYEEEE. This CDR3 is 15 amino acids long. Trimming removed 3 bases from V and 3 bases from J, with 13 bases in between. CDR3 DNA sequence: TGTGCCAGCAGCTCGGACCCCAGGGATGGAAACACCATATATTTT. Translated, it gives CASSSDPRDGNTIYF.

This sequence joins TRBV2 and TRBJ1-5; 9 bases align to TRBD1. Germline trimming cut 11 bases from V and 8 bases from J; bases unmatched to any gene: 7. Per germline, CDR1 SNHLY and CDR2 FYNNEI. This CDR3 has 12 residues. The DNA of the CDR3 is TGTGCCGGAGGACAGGGGACCGAGCCCCAGCATTTT. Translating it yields CAGGQGTEPQHF. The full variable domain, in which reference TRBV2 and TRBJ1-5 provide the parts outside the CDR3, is EPEVTQTPSHQVTQMGQEVILRCVPISNHLYFYWYRQILGQKVEFLVSFYNNEISEKSEIFDDQFSVERPDGSNFTLKIRSTKLEDSAMYFCAGGQGTEPQHFGDGTRLSIL.

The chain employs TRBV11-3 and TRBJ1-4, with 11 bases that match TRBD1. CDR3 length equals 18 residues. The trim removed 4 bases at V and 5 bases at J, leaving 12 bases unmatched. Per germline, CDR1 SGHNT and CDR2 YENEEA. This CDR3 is CASSCPLDRGLGNEKLFF. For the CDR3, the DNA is TGTGCCAGCAGCTGCCCTCTGGACAGGGGGCTGGGGAATGAAAAACTGTTTTTT.

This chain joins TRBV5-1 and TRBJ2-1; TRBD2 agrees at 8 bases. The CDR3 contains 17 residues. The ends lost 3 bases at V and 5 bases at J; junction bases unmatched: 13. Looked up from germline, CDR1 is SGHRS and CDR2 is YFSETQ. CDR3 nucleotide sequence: TGCGCCAGCAGCTCGCCCTCCGGGACTAGGATCCACAATGAGCAGTTCTTC. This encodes CASSSPSGTRIHNEQFF.

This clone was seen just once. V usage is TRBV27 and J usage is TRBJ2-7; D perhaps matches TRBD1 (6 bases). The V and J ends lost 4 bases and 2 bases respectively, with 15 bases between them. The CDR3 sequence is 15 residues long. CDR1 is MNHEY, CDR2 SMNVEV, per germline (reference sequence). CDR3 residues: CASSSLRTAAYEQYF. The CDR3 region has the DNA TGTGCCAGCAGTTCCCTTAGGACAGCAGCCTACGAGCAGTACTTC.

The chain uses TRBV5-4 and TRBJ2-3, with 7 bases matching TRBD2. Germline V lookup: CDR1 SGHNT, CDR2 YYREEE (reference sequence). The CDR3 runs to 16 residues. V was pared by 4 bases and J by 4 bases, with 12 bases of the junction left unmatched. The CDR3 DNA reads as TGTGCCAGCAGCAGACCCGGGGTAGCGGGTTCAGATACGCAGTATTTT. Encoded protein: CASSRPGVAGSDTQYF.

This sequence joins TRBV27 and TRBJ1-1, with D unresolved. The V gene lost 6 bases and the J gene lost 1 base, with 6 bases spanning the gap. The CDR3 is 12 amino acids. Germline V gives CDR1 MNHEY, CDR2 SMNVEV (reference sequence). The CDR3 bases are TGTGCCAGCAGCCGCGGGAACACTGAAGCTTTCTTT. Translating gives CASSRGNTEAFF.

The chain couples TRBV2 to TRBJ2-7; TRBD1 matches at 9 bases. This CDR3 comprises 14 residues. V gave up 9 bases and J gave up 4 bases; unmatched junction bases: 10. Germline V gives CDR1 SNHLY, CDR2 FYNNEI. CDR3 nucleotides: TGTGCCAGGGACATCGTACAGGGGGCTTACGAGCAGTACTTC. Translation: CARDIVQGAYEQYF.

The CDR3 here is CASSEGVEETQYF. For the CDR3, the DNA is TGTGCCAGCAGTGAAGGCGTAGAAGAGACCCAGTACTTC. The J gene is TRBJ2-5, the V gene TRBV6-1; D is unresolved. The V end was cut by 1 base, the J end by 3 bases, with 6 bases between. Germline values: CDR1 MNHNS, CDR2 SASEGT. There are 13 residues in the CDR3.

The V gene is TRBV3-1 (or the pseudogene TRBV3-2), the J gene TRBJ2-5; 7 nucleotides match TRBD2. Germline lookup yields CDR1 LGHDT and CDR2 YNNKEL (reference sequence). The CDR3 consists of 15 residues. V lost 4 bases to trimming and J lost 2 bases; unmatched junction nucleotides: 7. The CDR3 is CASSPERGGQETQYF. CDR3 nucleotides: TGTGCCAGCAGCCCAGAGCGGGGTGGACAAGAGACCCAGTACTTC.

Written as DNA, the CDR3 is TGTGCCAGCAGCTTTGGGGGGGGCGATCCGGAGACCCAGTACTTC. The encoded protein is CASSFGGGDPETQYF. The chain recombines TRBV5-4 with TRBJ2-5; TRBD2 might be the D (7 bases). The CDR3 totals 15 residues. Deletions cut 2 bases from V and 5 bases from J, with 16 bases between. Germline CDR1 and CDR2: SGHNT and YYREEE (reference sequence). Using reference TRBV5-4 and TRBJ2-5 for the parts outside the CDR3, the full variable domain is ETGVTQSPTHLIKTRGQQVTLRCSSQSGHNTVSWYQQALGQGPQFIFQYYREEENGRGNFPPRFSGLQFPNYSSELNVNALELDDSALYLCASSFGGGDPETQYFGPGTRLLVL.

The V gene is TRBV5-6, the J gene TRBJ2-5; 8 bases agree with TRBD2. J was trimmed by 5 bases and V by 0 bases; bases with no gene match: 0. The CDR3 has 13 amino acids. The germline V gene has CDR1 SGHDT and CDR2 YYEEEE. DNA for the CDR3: TGTGCCAGCAGCTTGGGCGGGGGGGAGACCCAGTACTTC. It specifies CASSLGGGETQYF.

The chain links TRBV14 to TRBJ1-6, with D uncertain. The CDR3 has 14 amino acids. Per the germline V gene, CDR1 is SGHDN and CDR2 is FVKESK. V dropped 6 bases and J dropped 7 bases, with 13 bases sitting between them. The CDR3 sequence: CASRGAATNSPLHF. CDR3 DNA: TGTGCCAGCAGAGGAGCAGCGACGAATTCACCCCTCCACTTT.

CDR3 region: CASSSTRHSYEQYF. The CDR3 coding sequence is TGTGCCAGCAGCTCGACACGTCATTCCTACGAGCAGTACTTC. This chain links TRBV13 with TRBJ2-7; no firm D call. The germline V gene encodes CDR1 PRHDT and CDR2 FYEKMQ (reference sequence). The CDR3 runs to 14 residues. The V end lost 4 bases, the J end lost 1 base, and 11 bases lay between the germline ends.